A selection of T cell receptor beta chains follows, all from one sample in a study of T cell responses to AZD1222 COVID-19 vaccine. The method was immunoSEQ multiplex PCR; TCRdb's version includes in-frame clones alone and lacks a portion of them. This sample has roughly 99,000 clones, with roughly nine tenths found just once. The specimen was peripheral blood, collected 28 days after the second AZD1222 dose. Every receptor here comes from an adult who received the AZD1222 COVID-19 vaccine. Both conserved end residues are trimmed from each CDR3. The size field is filled for only some rows; it gives once, few, many or a size class.

abundance	v_gene	j_gene	CDR3aa
-	TRBV29-1	TRBJ1-2	SVIPGQGANYGYT
-	TRBV4-1	TRBJ2-1	ASSQRTGTSGYNEQF
-	TRBV6-5	TRBJ2-3	ASRGGLSTDTQY
-	TRBV5-1	TRBJ1-2	ASSLDRGTSLYGYT
-	TRBV6-5	TRBJ1-6	ASSYRESYNSPLH
-	TRBV5-1	TRBJ2-5	ASSLGQVQETQY
-	TRBV6-5	TRBJ1-4	ASSRQGGTNEKLF
-	TRBV28	TRBJ2-7	ASSGPEGGSYEQY
-	TRBV2	TRBJ1-3	ASSDRGYTIY
few	TRBV2	TRBJ1-2	ASIYGGYGYT
-	TRBV28	TRBJ1-5	ASSPQGASNQPQH
-	TRBV2	TRBJ1-1	ASSVRGRNTEAF
-	TRBV18	TRBJ2-2	ASSPITANTGELF
-	TRBV2	TRBJ1-1	ARLQGSNTEAF
-	TRBV5-5	TRBJ2-7	ASTPTGTAAYEQY
few	TRBV7-9	TRBJ1-4	ASSGEKLF
-	TRBV2	TRBJ2-5	ASSVGGGVQETQY
-	TRBV12-3/TRBV12-4	TRBJ1-1	AGSRGAGTEAF
once	TRBV27	TRBJ2-7	ASSLGQESYEQY
-	TRBV28	TRBJ1-3	ASSLTGGSGNTIY
once	TRBV6-1	TRBJ2-3	ASSETPPIAGGLTDTQY
-	TRBV19	TRBJ2-7	ASSWNALGDEQY
few	TRBV18	TRBJ1-4	ASSPPSREKLF
-	TRBV30	TRBJ1-5	ASTPGQPQH
-	TRBV18	TRBJ1-3	ASSPGGISGNTIY
-	TRBV6-6	TRBJ2-7	ASREGVSSYEQY
-	TRBV6-5	TRBJ1-1	ASSTGQSEAF
-	TRBV18	TRBJ1-1	ASSRGTGNTEAF
-	TRBV7-2	TRBJ1-1	ASSQGRTLNTEAF
once	TRBV18	TRBJ1-1	ASSPQEGANFIRGTEAF
-	TRBV7-8	TRBJ1-2	ASSLSAGTNYGYT
-	TRBV3-1/TRBV3-2	TRBJ2-2	ASSLVGTGELF
-	TRBV3-1/TRBV3-2	TRBJ2-3	ASSQQSTDTQY
few	TRBV7-9	TRBJ2-7	ASSGTGTVNYEQY
-	TRBV4-2	TRBJ2-7	ASSQESGFPSYEQY
-	TRBV10-3	TRBJ2-5	AISEAGGEEETQY
-	TRBV29-1	TRBJ2-5	SVEKGLKETQY
-	TRBV20-1	TRBJ2-7	MTASGHEQY
-	TRBV18	TRBJ1-2	ASSPPGQGIYGYT
-	TRBV5-4	TRBJ1-2	ASSLGLPNARFYGYT
-	TRBV5-6	TRBJ1-1	ASSLGARVNTEAF
-	TRBV5-1	TRBJ2-4	ASHREGAKNIQY
-	TRBV30	TRBJ2-3	AWSSGRGTQY
once	TRBV7-2	TRBJ2-7	ASSRGSLAGASYEQY
-	TRBV27	TRBJ2-7	ASSLKGPWDEQY
-	TRBV10-3	TRBJ1-1	AISESVGGEAF
-	TRBV11-1	TRBJ2-5	ASSPVPRGGETQY
-	TRBV10-3	TRBJ1-1	AMSVEGSTEAF
-	TRBV19	TRBJ2-5	ASSIWTGGNPGETQY
-	TRBV7-9	TRBJ1-2	ASSRWRGPANYGYT
-	TRBV10-1	TRBJ2-7	ASSDPGSYEQY
-	TRBV18	TRBJ1-5	ASRPRGGSNQPQH
medium-sized	TRBV4-2	TRBJ1-5	ASSQDLRQGAEPQH
-	TRBV6-5	TRBJ2-2	ASRTGENTGELF
-	TRBV2	TRBJ1-5	ASSLQGVSNQPQH